The next 8 T cell receptor beta chains were all read from a single sample in a study of control samples from healthy donors and cancer patients (TCRdb year 2020). Library generation was performed with the immunoSEQ multiplex PCR assay. TCRdb obtained this table from immuneACCESS and retained in-frame rearrangements with V and J assigned. These tables miss some clones; where compared with another copy, unresolved V genes account for less than half of the shortfall, and the remainder is unexplained. Counted in this sample were about 89,000 clones; around nine tenths of them appeared once. In total, the top ten clones hold 20% to 25% of the sample. Sequencing used blood. Source of these receptors: a man aged 25 to 40 in good health.

The table lists this clone with a count of one. The chain uses TRBV11-2 and TRBJ1-2; D is perhaps TRBD1 (5 bases). CDR1 and CDR2 (germline): SGHAT, FQNNGV. The CDR3 has 15 residues. The V and J ends lost 5 bases and 4 bases respectively, with 17 bases between them. CDR3 residues: CASSPAGAAPYGYTF. In DNA, the CDR3 is TGTGCCAGCAGCCCAGCTGGGGCAGCTCCCTATGGCTACACCTTC.

This chain connects TRBV6-2 or TRBV6-3 to TRBJ2-2; D is possibly TRBD2 (6 bases). V gave up 2 bases and J gave up 0 bases, with 13 bases separating them. Germline V gene lookup returns CDR1 MNHEY and CDR2 SVGEGT. This CDR3 spans 17 amino acids. The CDR3 loop is CASSYHAGSSNTGELFF. The CDR3 nucleotides are TGTGCCAGCAGTTACCACGCGGGGTCCTCGAACACCGGGGAGCTGTTTTTT.

A few counts support this clone. J is TRBJ1-5 and V is TRBV28, with D unclear. The germline gives CDR1 MDHEN, CDR2 SYDVKM. This CDR3 comprises 12 residues. Trimming removed 1 base from V and 7 bases from J, with 5 bases in between. DNA of the CDR3: TGTGCCAGCAGTTTATTAAGACAGCCCCAGCATTTT. Translating gives CASSLLRQPQHF.

This clone was seen once. The rearrangement joins TRBV11-2 to TRBJ2-3, with 8 bases fitting TRBD1. CDR1 and CDR2 from the germline V gene are SGHAT and FQNNGV. The CDR3 is 15 residues long. Trimming at V came to 5 bases and at J to 3 bases, leaving 7 bases not matched to a gene. The CDR3 coding sequence is TGTGCCAGCAGCGCCCGGGACAGGTGGACAGATACGCAGTATTTT. Protein product: CASSARDRWTDTQYF.

The rearrangement joins TRBV6-2 or TRBV6-3 to TRBJ2-7; 8 positions agree with TRBD2. The CDR3 is 15 amino acids. Germline values: CDR1 MNHEY, CDR2 SVGEGT. After removal of 4 bases from V and 10 bases from J, the junction contained 15 bases not matched to a gene. The CDR3 is CASSSPAGTRYGQYV. The CDR3 region has the DNA TGTGCCAGCAGTTCCCCCGCCGGGACTAGGTACGGTCAGTACGTC.

The gene calls are TRBV5-6 and TRBJ1-2; the match to TRBD1 covers 8 bases. This CDR3 is built from 15 residues. V shed 0 bases and J 6 bases; nucleotides not matched to a gene: 7. Germline V lookup: CDR1 SGHDT, CDR2 YYEEEE. CDR3: CASSLAIGQGHGYTF. CDR3 nucleotide sequence: TGTGCCAGCAGCTTGGCCATTGGACAGGGCCATGGCTACACCTTC. The full variable domain, with the rest looked up from reference TRBV5-6 and TRBJ1-2, is DAGVTQSPTHLIKTRGQQVTLRCSPKSGHDTVSWYQQALGQGPQFIFQYYEEEERQRGNFPDRFSGHQFPNYSSELNVNALLLGDSALYLCASSLAIGQGHGYTFGSGTRLTVV.

The genes are TRBV2 and TRBJ1-2, with D perhaps TRBD1 (5 bases). V lost 5 bases, J lost 3 bases, and 13 bases lay in between. This CDR3 is built from 14 residues. From germline, CDR1 is SNHLY and CDR2 FYNNEI. The CDR3 reads CASSPQGLDYGYTF. DNA of the CDR3: TGTGCCAGCAGTCCCCAGGGTCTGGACTATGGCTACACCTTC.

V gene TRBV24-1 combines with J gene TRBJ1-1; D uncertain. Trimming removed 3 bases from V and 8 bases from J, with 15 bases in between. CDR3 size: 14 residues. The germline gives CDR1 KGHDR, CDR2 SFDVKD. The CDR3: CATSDEDGRGEAFF. The CDR3 coding sequence is TGTGCCACCAGTGATGAGGACGGAAGAGGAGAAGCTTTCTTT.